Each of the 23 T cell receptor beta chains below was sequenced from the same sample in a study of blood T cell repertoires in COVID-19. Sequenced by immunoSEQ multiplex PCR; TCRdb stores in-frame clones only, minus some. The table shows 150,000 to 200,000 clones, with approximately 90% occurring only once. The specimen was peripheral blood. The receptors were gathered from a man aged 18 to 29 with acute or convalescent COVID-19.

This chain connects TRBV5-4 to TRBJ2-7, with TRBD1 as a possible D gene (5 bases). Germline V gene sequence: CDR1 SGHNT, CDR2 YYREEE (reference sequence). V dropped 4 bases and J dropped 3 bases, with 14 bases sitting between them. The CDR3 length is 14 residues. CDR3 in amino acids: CASSPMDKSYEQYF. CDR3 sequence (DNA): TGTGCCAGCAGCCCCATGGACAAGAGCTACGAGCAGTACTTC.

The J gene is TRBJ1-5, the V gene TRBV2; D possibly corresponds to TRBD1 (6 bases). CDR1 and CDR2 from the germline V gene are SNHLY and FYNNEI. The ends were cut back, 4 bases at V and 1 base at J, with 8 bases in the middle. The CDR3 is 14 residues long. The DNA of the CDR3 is TGTGCCAGCAGTGGGGGGACAAGCAATCAGCCCCAGCATTTT. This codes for CASSGGTSNQPQHF.

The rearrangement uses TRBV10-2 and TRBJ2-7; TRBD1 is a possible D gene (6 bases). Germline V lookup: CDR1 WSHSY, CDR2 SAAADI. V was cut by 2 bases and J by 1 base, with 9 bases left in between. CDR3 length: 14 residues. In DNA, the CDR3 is TGCGCCAGCAGTGAGGCCGACAGGTCCTACGAGCAGTACTTC. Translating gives CASSEADRSYEQYF.

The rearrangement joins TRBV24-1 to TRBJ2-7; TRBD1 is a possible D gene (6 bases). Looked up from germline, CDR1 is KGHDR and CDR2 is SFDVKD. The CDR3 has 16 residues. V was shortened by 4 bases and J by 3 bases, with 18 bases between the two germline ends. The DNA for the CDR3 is TGTGCCACCAGTGACCCTGGACAGACCTCGGGCTACGAGCAGTACTTC. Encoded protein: CATSDPGQTSGYEQYF.

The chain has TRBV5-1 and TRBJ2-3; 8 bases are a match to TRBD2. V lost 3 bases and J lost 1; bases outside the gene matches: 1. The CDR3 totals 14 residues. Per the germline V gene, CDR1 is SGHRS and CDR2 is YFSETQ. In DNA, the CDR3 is TGCGCCAGCAGCTCCGGGGGGGGCACAGATACGCAGTATTTT. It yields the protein CASSSGGGTDTQYF.

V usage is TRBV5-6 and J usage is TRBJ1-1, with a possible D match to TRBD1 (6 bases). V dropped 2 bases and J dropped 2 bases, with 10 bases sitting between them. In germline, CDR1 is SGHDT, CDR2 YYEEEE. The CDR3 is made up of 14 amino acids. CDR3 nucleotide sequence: TGTGCCAGCAGCTTTATCAGGGGAAACACTGAAGCTTTCTTT. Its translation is CASSFIRGNTEAFF.

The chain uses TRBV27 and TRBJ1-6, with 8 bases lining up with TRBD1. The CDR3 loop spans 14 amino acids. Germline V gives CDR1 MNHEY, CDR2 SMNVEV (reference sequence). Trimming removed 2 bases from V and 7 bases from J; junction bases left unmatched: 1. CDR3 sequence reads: CASSLGQGNSPLHF. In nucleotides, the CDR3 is TGTGCCAGCAGTTTAGGACAGGGAAATTCACCCCTCCACTTT.

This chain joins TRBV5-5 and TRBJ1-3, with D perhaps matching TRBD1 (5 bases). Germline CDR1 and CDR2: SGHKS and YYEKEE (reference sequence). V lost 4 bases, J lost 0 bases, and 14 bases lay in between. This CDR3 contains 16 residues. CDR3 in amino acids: CASSLTQVFSGNTIYF. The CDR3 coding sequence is TGTGCCAGCAGCCTAACACAGGTCTTCTCTGGAAACACCATATATTTT.

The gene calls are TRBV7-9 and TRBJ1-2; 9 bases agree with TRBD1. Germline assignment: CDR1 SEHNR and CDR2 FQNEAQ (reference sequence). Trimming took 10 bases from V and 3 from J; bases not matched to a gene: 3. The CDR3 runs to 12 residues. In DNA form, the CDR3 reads TGTGCCACAAGACAGGGGGACTATGGCTACACCTTC. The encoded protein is CATRQGDYGYTF.

The DNA of the CDR3 is TGCGCCAGCAGTCTCGGTGGGGGGACCCAGCCCCAGCATTTT. Amino acids: CASSLGGGTQPQHF. V usage is TRBV5-1 and J usage is TRBJ1-5; TRBD1 is a possible D gene (5 bases). Trimming shortened V by 5 bases and J by 7 bases, and 16 bases separated the two germline ends. The germline CDR1 and CDR2 sequences are SGHRS and YFSETQ. There are 14 residues in the CDR3.

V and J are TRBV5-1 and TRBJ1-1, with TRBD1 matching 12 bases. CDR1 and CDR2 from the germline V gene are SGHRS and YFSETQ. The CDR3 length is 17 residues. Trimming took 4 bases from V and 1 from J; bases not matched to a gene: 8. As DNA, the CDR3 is TGCGCCAGCAGCACCCGGGACAGGGGGCTGGGGAACACTGAAGCTTTCTTT. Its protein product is CASSTRDRGLGNTEAFF. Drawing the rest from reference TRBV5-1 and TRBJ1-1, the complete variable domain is KAGVTQTPRYLIKTRGQQVTLSCSPISGHRSVSWYQQTPGQGLQFLFEYFSETQRNKGNFPGRFSGRQFSNSRSEMNVSTLELGDSALYLCASSTRDRGLGNTEAFFGQGTRLTVV.

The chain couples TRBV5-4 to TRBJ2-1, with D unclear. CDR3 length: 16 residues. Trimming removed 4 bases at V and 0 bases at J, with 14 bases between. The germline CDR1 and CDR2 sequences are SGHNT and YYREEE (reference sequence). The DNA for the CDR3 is TGTGCCAGCAGCACAAAGCCAGGAAACTCCTACAATGAGCAGTTCTTC. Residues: CASSTKPGNSYNEQFF.

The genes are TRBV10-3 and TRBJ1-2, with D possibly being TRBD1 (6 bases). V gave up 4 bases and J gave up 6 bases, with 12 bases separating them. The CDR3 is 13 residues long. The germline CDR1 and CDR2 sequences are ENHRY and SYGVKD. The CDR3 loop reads CAISGTEVDGYTF. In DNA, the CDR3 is TGTGCCATCAGTGGGACAGAAGTCGATGGCTACACCTTC.

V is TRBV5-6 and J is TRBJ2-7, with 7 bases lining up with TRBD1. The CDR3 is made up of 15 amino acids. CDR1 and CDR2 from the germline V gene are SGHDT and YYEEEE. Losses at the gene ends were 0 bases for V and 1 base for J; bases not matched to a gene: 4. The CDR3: CASSLGQGMSYEQYF. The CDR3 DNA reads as TGTGCCAGCAGCTTGGGACAGGGTATGTCCTACGAGCAGTACTTC.

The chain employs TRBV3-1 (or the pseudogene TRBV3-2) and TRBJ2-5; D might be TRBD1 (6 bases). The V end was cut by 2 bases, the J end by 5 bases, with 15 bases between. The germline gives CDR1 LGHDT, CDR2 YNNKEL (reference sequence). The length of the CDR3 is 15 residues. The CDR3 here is CASSQNPRGIETQYF. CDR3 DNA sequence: TGTGCCAGCAGCCAAAACCCTAGGGGGATCGAGACCCAGTACTTC.

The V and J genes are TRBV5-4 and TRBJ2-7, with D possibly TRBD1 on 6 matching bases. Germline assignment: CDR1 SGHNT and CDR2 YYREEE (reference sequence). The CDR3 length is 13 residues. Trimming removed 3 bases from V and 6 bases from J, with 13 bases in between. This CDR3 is CASSSESGVEQYF. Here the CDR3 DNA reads TGTGCCAGCAGCTCCGAGTCAGGGGTCGAGCAGTACTTC.

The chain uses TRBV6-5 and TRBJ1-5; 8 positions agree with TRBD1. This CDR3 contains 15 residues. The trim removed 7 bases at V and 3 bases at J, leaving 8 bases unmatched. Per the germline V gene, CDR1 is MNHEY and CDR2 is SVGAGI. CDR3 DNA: TGTGCCAGCATTCAGGGGGCCCTTCTCAATCAGCCCCAGCATTTT. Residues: CASIQGALLNQPQHF.

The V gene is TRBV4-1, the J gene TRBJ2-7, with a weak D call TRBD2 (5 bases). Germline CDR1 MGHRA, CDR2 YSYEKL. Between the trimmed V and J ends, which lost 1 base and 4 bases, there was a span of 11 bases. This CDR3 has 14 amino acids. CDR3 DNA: TGCGCCAGCAGCCAAGGGGAATCGGGATACGAGCAGTACTTC. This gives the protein CASSQGESGYEQYF.

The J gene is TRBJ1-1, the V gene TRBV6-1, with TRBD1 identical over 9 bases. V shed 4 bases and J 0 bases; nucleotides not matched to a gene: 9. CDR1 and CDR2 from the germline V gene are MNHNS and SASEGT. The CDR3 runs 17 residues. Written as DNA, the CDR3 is TGTGCCAGCAGTGCGGGGACAGGGCCTTTTATGAACACTGAAGCTTTCTTT. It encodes CASSAGTGPFMNTEAFF.

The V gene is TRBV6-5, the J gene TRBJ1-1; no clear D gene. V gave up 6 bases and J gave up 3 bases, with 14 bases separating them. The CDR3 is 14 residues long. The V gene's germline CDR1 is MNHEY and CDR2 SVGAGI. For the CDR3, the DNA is TGTGCCAGCAGGCGCCCAGGTGGGTACACTGAAGCTTTCTTT. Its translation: CASRRPGGYTEAFF.

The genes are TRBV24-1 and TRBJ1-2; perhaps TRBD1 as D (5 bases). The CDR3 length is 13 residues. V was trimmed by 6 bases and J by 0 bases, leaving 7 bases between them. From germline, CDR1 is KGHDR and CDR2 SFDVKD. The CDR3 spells CATSPTANYGYTF. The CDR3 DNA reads TGTGCCACCAGTCCGACAGCTAACTATGGCTACACCTTC.

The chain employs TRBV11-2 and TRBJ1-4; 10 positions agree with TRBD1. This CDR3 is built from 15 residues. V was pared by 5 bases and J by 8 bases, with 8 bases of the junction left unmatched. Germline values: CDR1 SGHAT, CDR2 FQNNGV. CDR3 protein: CASSHRDRGREKLFF. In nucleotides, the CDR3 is TGTGCCAGCAGCCACCGGGACAGGGGTAGGGAAAAACTGTTTTTT.

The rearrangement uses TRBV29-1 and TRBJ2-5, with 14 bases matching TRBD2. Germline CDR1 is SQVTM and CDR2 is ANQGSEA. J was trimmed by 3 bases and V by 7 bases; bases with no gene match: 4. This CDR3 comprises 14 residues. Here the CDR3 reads CSAGLAGGEETQYF. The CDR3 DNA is TGCAGCGCAGGACTAGCGGGGGGTGAAGAGACCCAGTACTTC.